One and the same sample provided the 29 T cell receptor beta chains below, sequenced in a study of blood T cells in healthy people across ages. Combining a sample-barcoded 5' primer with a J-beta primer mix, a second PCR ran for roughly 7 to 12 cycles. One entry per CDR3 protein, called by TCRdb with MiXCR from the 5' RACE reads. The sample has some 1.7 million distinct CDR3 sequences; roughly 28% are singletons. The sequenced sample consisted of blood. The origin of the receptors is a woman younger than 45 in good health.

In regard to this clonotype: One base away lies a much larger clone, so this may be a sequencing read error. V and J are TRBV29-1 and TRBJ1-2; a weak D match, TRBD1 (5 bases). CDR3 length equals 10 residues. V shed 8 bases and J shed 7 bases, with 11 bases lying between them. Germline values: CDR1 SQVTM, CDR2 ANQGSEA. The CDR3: CSIAGGGYTF. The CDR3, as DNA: TGCAGCATTGCTGGGGGTGGCTACACCTTC. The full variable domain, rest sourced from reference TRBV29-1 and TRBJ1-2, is SAVISQKPSRDICQRGTSLTIQCQVDSQVTMMFWYRQQPGQSLTLIATANQGSEATYESGFVIDKFPISRPNLTFSTLTVSNMSPEDSSIYLCSIAGGGYTFGSGTRLTVV.

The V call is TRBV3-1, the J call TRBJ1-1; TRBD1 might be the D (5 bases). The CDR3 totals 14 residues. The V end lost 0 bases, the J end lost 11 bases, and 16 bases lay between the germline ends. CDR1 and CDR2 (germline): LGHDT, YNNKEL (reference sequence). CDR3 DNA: TGTGCCAGCAGCCAAGATCTCGGGCCGCGGGGGGCTTTCTTT. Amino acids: CASSQDLGPRGAFF.

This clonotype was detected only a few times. Here the CDR3 reads CASGGTIDEQFF. The CDR3 DNA reads TGCGCCAGCGGTGGGACTATCGATGAGCAGTTCTTC. The V gene is TRBV5-1, the J gene TRBJ2-1; 7 nucleotides agree with TRBD2. From germline, CDR1 is SGHRS and CDR2 YFSETQ. The CDR3 contains 12 residues. The junction had 6 bases not matched to a gene; V was cut back by 7 bases and J by 8 bases.

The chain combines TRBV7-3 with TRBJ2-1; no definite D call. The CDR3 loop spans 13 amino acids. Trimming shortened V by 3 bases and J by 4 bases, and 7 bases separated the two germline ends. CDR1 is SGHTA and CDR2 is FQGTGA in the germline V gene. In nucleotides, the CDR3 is TGTGCCAGCAGCTTTATCGGTTACAATGAGCAGTTCTTC. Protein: CASSFIGYNEQFF.

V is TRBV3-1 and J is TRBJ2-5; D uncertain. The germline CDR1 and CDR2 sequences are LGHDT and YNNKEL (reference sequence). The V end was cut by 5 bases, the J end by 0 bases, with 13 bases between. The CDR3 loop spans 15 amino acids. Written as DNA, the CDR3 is TGTGCCAGCAGCAACCGGTGGGCGTACCAAGAGACCCAGTACTTC. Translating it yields CASSNRWAYQETQYF.

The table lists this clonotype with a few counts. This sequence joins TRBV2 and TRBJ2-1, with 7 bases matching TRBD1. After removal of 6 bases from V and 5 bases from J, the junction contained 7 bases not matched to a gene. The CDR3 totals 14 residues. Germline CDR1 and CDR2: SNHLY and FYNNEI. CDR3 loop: CASSRHRGNNEQFF. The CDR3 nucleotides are TGTGCCAGCAGCCGTCACAGGGGAAACAATGAGCAGTTCTTC.

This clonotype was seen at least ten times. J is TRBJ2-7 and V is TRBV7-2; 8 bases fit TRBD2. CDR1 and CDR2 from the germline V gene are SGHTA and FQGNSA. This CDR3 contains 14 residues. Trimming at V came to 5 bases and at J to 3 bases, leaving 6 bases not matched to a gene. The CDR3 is CASSTGLGLYEQYF. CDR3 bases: TGTGCCAGCAGCACGGGACTAGGTCTCTACGAGCAGTACTTC.

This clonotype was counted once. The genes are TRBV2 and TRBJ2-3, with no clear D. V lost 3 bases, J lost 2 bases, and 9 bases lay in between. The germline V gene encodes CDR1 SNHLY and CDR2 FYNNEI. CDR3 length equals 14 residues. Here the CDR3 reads CASSDGWFTDTQYF. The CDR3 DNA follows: TGTGCCAGCAGTGACGGGTGGTTCACAGATACGCAGTATTTT.

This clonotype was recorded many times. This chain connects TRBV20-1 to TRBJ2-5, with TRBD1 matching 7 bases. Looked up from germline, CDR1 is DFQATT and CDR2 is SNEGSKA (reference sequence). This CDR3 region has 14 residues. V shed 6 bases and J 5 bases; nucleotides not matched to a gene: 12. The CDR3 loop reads CSAPSPTQGETQYF. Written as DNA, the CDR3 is TGCAGTGCCCCCAGTCCGACACAGGGGGAGACCCAGTACTTC.

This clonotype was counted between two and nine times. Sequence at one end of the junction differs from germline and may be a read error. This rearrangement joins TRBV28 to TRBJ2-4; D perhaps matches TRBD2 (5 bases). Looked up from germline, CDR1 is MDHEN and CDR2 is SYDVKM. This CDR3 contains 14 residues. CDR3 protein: CAGSQTSNWAIQYF. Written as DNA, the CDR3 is TGTGCCGGCAGTCAAACTAGTAACTGGGCCATTCAGTACTTC.

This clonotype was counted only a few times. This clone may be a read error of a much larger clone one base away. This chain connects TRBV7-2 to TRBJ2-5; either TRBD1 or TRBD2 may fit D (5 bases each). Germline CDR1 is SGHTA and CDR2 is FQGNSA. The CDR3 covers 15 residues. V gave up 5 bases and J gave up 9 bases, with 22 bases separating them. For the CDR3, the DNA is TGTGCCAGCAGCCCCGGGACGAATGCTCAAGCGGCCCAGTACTTC. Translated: CASSPGTNAQAAQYF.

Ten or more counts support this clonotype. As DNA, the CDR3 is TGTGCCAGCAGCTTAGCCGCTGGGGGTCAGAGCACTGGGGCCAACGTCCTGACTTTC. It encodes CASSLAAGGQSTGANVLTF. V gene TRBV7-3 combines with J gene TRBJ2-6; TRBD1 or TRBD2 may be the D gene (5 bases each). Germline-derived CDR1 and CDR2 are SGHTA and FQGTGA. V was shortened by 2 bases and J by 2 bases, with 19 bases between the two germline ends. The CDR3 is 19 amino acids.

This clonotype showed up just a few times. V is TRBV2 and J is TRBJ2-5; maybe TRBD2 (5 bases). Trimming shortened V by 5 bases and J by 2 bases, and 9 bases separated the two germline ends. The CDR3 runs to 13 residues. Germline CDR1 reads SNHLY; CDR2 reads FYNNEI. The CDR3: CASSIGIQETQYF. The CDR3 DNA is TGTGCCAGCAGTATCGGGATTCAAGAGACCCAGTACTTC.

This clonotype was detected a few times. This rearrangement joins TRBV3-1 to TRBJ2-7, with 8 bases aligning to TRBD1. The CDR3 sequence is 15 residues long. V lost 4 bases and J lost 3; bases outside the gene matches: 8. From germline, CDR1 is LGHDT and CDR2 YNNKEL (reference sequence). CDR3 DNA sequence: TGTGCCAGCAGCCCCTCGTCAGGGGGCGTCTACGAGCAGTACTTC. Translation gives CASSPSSGGVYEQYF.

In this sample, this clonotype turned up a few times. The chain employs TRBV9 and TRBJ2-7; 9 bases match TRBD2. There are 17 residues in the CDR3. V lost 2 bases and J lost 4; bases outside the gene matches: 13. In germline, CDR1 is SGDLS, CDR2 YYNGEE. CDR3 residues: CASSVSAMSGGRYEQYF. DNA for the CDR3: TGTGCCAGCAGCGTCTCGGCGATGAGCGGGGGGCGTTACGAGCAGTACTTC.

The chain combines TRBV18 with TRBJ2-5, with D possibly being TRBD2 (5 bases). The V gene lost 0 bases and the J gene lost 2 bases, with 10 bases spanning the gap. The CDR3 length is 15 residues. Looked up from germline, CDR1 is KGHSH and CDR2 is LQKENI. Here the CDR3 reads CASSPPVQRQETQYF. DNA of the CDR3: TGTGCCAGCTCACCACCGGTCCAGCGGCAAGAGACCCAGTACTTC.

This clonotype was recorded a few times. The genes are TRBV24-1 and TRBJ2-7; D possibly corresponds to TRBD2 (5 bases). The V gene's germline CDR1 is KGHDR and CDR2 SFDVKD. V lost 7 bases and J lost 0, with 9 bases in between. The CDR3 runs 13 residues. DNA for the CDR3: TGTGCCACCAGGATGGACTTCTCCTACGAGCAGTACTTC. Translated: CATRMDFSYEQYF.

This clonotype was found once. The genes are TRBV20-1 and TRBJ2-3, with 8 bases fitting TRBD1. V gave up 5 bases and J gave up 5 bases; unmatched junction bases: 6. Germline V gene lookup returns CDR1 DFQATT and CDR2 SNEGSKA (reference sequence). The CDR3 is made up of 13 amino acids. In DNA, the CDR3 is TGCAGTGCTCGGACAGGGTGGCGAGATACGCAGTATTTT. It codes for CSARTGWRDTQYF.

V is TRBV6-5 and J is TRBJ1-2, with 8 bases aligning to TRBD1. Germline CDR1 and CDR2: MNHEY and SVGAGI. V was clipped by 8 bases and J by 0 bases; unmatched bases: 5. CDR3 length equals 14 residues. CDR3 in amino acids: CASVPDRANYGYTF. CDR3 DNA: TGTGCCAGCGTCCCGGACAGGGCTAACTATGGCTACACCTTC.

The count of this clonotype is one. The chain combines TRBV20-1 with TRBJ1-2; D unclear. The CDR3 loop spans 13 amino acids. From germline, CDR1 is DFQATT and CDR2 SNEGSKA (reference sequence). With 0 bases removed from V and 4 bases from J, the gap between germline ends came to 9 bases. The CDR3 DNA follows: TGCAGTGCTAGAGATCCGGCACGCTATGGCTACACCTTC. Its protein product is CSARDPARYGYTF.

The CDR3 loop is CASSQEGNLGSPLHF. In DNA form, the CDR3 reads TGTGCCAGCAGCCAAGAGGGGAATCTCGGTTCACCCCTCCACTTT. The gene calls are TRBV4-2 and TRBJ1-6, with unresolved D. V shed 0 bases and J shed 9 bases, with 12 bases lying between them. The germline V gene has CDR1 LGHNA and CDR2 YNFKEQ. The CDR3 totals 15 residues.

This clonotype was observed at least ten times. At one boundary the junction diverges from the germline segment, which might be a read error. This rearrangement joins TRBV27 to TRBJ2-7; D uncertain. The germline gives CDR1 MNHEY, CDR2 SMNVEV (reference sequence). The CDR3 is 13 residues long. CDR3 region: CASSLSPSYEQYF. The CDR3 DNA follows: TGTGCCAGCAGCTTATCTCCTTCCTACGAGCAGTACTTC.

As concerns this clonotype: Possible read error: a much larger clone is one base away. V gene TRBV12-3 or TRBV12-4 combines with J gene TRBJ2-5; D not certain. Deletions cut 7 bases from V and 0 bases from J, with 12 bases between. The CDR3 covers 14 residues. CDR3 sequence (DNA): TGTGCCAGCACCATGAGCATGTACCAAGAGACCCAGTACTTC. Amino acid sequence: CASTMSMYQETQYF.

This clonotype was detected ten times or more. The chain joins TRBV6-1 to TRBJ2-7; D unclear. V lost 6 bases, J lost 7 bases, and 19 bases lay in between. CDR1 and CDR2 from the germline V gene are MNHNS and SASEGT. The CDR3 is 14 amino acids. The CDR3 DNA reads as TGTGCCAGCAGCCCAAGGAAGGCTACGAATGAGCAGTACTTC. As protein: CASSPRKATNEQYF.

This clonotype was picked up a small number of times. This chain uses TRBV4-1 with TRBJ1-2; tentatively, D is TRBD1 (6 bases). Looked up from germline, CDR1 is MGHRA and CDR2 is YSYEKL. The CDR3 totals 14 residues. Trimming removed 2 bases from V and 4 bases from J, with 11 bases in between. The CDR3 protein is CASSQTGSIYGYTF. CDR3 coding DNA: TGCGCCAGCAGCCAAACAGGGAGTATCTATGGCTACACCTTC.

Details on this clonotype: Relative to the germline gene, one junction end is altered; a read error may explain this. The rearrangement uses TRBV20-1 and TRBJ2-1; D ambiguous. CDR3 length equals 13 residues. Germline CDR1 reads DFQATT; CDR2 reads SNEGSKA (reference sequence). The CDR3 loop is CSAISGSFNEQFF. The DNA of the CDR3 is TGCAGTGCTATATCCGGATCCTTCAATGAGCAGTTCTTC.

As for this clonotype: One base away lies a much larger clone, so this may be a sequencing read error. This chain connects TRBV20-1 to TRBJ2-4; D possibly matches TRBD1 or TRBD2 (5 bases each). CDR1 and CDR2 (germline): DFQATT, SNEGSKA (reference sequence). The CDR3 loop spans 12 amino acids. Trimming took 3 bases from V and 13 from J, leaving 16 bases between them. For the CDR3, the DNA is TGCAGTGCTAGCGGGACGGCTGCGCAGCAGTACTTC. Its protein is CSASGTAAQQYF.

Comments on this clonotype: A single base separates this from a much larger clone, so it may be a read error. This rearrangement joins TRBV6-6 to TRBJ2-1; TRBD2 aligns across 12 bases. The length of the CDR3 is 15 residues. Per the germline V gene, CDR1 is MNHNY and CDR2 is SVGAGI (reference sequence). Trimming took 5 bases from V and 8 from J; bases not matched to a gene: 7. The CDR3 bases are TGTGCCAGCAGTGCTAGCGGGGGGGCCTCGGATGAGCAGTTCTTC. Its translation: CASSASGGASDEQFF.

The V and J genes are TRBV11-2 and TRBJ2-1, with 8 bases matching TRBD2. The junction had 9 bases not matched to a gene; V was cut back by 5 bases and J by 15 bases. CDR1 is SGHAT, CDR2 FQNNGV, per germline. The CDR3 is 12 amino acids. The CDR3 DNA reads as TGTGCCAGCAGCCAACCGGGACTAGAGGTGTTCTTC. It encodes CASSQPGLEVFF.